The text below deals with one T cell receptor (beta chain). Germline CDR1 and CDR2: GTSNPN and SVGIG (reference sequence). Trimming removed 0 bases from V and 4 bases from J, with 9 bases in between. The CDR3 is 13 residues long. Repertoires were generated with immunoSEQ multiplex PCR, while TCRdb's copy carries only in-frame clones and drops some. This sample has tens of thousands of clones, with about 73% found just once. This specimen belongs to a study of blood T cell repertoires in COVID-19. Across the study: Acute and convalescent COVID-19 samples came from the United States, Italy and Spain.

The chain carries TRBV30 and TRBJ2-5; D is uncertain. This receptor was taken from a woman aged 45 to 65 with active or convalescent COVID-19. Sequencing was carried out using peripheral blood. CDR3 sequence (DNA): TGTGCCTGGAGTGTGAATTGGCCAGAGACCCAGTACTTC. Translation: CAWSVNWPETQYF.